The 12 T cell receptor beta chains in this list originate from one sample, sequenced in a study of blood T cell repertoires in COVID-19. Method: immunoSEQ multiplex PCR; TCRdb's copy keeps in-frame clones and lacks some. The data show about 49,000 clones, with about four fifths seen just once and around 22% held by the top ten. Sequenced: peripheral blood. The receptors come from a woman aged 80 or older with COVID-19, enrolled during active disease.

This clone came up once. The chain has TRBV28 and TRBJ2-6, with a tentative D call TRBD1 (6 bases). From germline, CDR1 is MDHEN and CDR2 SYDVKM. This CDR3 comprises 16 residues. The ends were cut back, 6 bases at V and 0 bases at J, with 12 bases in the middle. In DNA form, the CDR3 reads TGTGCCAGCAGAACAGGGCCCCACTCTGGGGCCAACGTCCTGACTTTC. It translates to CASRTGPHSGANVLTF.

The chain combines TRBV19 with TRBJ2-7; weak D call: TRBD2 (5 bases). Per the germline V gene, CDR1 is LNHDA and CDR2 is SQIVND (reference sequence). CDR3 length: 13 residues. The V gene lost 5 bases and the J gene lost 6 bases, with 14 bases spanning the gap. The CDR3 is CASSAQRGLEQYF. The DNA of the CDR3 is TGTGCCAGTAGTGCCCAGCGAGGGCTCGAGCAGTACTTC.

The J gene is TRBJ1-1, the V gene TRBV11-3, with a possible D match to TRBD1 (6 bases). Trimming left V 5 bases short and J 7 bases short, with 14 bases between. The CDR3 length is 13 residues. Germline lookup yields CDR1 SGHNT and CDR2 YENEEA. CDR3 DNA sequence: TGTGCCAGCAGCCACACGACAGGCGGTGAAGCTTTCTTT. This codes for CASSHTTGGEAFF.

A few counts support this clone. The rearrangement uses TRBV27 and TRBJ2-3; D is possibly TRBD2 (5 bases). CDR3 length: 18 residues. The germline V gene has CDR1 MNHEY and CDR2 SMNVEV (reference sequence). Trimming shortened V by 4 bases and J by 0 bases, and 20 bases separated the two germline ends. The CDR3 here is CASSYRLDSIPSTDTQYF. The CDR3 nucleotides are TGTGCCAGCAGTTACCGATTGGACTCGATCCCTAGCACAGATACGCAGTATTTT.

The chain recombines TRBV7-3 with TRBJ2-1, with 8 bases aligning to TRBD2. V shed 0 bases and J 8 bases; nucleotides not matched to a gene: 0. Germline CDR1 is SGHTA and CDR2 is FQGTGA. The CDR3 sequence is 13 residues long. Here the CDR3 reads CASSLTSGDEQFF. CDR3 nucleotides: TGTGCCAGCAGCTTAACTAGCGGGGATGAGCAGTTCTTC.

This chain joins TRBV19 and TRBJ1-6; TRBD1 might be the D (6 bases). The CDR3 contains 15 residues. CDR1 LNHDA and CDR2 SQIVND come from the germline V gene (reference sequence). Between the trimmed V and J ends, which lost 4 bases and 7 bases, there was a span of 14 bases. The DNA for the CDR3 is TGTGCCAGTAGTAGTACAGGGAGTGACAATTCACCCCTCCACTTT. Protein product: CASSSTGSDNSPLHF.

The chain's CDR3 is CASSSALGGKNEQFF. The CDR3 DNA reads TGTGCCAGCAGCTCGGCCCTCGGGGGAAAAAATGAGCAGTTCTTC. The J gene is TRBJ2-1, the V gene TRBV7-3; the D gene is possibly TRBD2 (6 bases). The CDR3 is made up of 15 amino acids. Trimming removed 4 bases at V and 7 bases at J, with 17 bases between. CDR1 is SGHTA, CDR2 FQGTGA, per germline.

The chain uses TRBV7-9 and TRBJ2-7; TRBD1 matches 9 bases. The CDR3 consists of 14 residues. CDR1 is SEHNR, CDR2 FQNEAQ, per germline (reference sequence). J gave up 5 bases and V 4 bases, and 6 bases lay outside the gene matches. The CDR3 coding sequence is TGTGCCAGCAGCTCACAGGGGGCAATCAACGAGCAGTACTTC. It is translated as CASSSQGAINEQYF.

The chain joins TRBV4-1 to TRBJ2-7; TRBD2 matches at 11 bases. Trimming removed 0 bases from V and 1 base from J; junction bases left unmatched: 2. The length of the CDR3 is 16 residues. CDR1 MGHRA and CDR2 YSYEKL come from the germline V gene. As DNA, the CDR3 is TGCGCCAGCAGCCAAGATAGGACTAGCGGGTCCTACGAGCAGTACTTC. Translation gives CASSQDRTSGSYEQYF.

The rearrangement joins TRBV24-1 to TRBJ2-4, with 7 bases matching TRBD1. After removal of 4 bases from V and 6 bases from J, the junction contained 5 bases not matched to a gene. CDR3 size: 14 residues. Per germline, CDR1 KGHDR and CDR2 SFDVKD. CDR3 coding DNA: TGTGCCACCAGTGACTCGGGACAGTTAAACATTCAGTACTTC. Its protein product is CATSDSGQLNIQYF.

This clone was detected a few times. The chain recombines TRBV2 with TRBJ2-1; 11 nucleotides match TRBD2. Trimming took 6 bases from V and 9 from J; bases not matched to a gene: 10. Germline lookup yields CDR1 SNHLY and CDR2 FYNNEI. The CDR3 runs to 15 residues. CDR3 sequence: CASSAPTSGRSEQFF. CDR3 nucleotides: TGTGCCAGCAGCGCACCTACTAGCGGGAGATCTGAGCAGTTCTTC. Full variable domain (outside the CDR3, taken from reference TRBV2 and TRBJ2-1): EPEVTQTPSHQVTQMGQEVILRCVPISNHLYFYWYRQILGQKVEFLVSFYNNEISEKSEIFDDQFSVERPDGSNFTLKIRSTKLEDSAMYFCASSAPTSGRSEQFFGPGTRLTVL.

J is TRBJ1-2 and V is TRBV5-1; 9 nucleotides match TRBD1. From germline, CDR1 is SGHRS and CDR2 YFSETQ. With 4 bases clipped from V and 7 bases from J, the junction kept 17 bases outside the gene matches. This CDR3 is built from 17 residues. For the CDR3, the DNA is TGCGCCAGCAGCCCGGGACAGGGAGTCGGGAGATTGGGTGGCTACACCTTC. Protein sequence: CASSPGQGVGRLGGYTF.